The clone carrying this TCR beta chain was counted only a few times. Its matching antigen is unknown. V was cut by 4 bases and J by 8 bases, with 12 bases left in between. This CDR3 has 13 amino acids. The germline V gene encodes CDR1 LGHDT and CDR2 YNNKEL (reference sequence). The sample originates from a study of response to subunit inactivated influenza vaccine. The study, taken as a whole, reports: There was a suggestion from the authors that each seasonal influenza vaccination recruits few new T cells.

TCRdb re-called the RT-PCR reads with MiXCR, one entry per CDR3 protein. There are about half a million distinct CDR3 sequences in the sample; roughly 27% occur only once, and approximately 2% lies in the top ten. The J gene is TRBJ2-4, the V gene TRBV3-1; D is possibly TRBD2 (6 bases). The source material was CD4+ T cells sorted from PBMCs, sampled 5 days after vaccination. This TCR derives from a middle-aged man who received an inactivated influenza vaccine. This chain's CDR3 is CASSRGGQDIQYF. The CDR3 bases are TGTGCCAGCAGCCGGGGAGGCCAGGACATTCAGTACTTC. Full variable domain (missing parts from reference TRBV3-1 and TRBJ2-4): DTAVSQTPKYLVTQMGNDKSIKCEQNLGHDTMYWYKQDSKKFLKIMFSYNNKELIINETVPNRFSPKSPDKAHLNLHINSLELGDSAVYFCASSRGGQDIQYFGAGTRLSVL.